The sequence of this T cell receptor (beta chain) was determined in a study of shared clonotypes between healthy human individuals (TCRdb year 2020). In terms of the full investigation: The cohort included three men and a couple of women between 18 and 49 years of age. For each donor, three plates each were used for CD4 naive and CD4 memory, two plates were used for CD8 naive, and one plate was used for CD8 memory. To estimate repertoire size and how much clonotype sharing occurs between individuals, the study deeply sequenced the blood TCR repertoires of 5 or 6 healthy adults. Libraries were prepared and TCR repertoires were sequenced by different laboratories using diverse techniques, in order to increase sequencing depth and limit assay-specific biases. Each donor's leukapheresis produced roughly between about 0.8 and 10 billion PBMCs.

For the CD8 naive samples, CD45RO-negative cells were positively selected for CCR7, yielding a CD45RA+CCR7+ population from which TemRA cells were excluded. The donors were healthy, HIV-negative adults who had no recently reported acute infections or vaccinations. All donors were Caucasian adults living in Nashville, Tennessee, USA. Blood was obtained by leukapheresis, after which PBMCs were separated by Ficoll-Histopaque density gradient centrifugation and cryopreserved in liquid nitrogen vapor phase. Analytical flow cytometry was used to check the purity and quantity of each magnetically sorted T cell population. From each sorted fraction, genomic DNA was isolated and quantified by UV absorbance on a Nanodrop 2000c. CDR1 is given as MNHEY and CDR2 as SMNVEV, both from the germline V gene (reference sequence). The CDR3 contains 14 residues, cysteine and phenylalanine counted. Only the CDR3 region is kept as DNA, spanning 42 bases read in frame from base 1. The germline ends are 11 bases apart after V is trimmed by 8 bases and J by 0 bases.

This clone has just one count. The antigen it binds to is not known. Qualities for individual bases were not recorded, and no much larger clone is one base off. Study-level results and caveats: Around 5% of naive CD4, roughly 3.6% of naive CD8, roughly 2.4% of memory CD4, and less than 0.45% of memory CD8 clonotypes were shared across several donors. Clonotypes shared by all four sorted-subset donors showed higher generation probabilities than non-shared clonotypes. Because the study included a small number of donors, the genetic and exposure-history diversity represented was limited. Estimated clonotype richness was generally larger for naive than for memory subsets. Based on pairwise subsampling, the degree of clonotype sharing among donors was expected to be affected by sequencing depth. Sampling was restricted to blood, and TCR repertoires in tissue are likely to differ from TCR repertoires in blood. Incomplete sequencing was indicated by rarefaction of sorted-subset datasets, despite the large sequencing depth.

TCR CDR3 regions were amplified from genomic DNA by multiplex PCR using the deep immunoSEQ assay. For each cell subset, the extracted genomic DNA was distributed evenly across all wells of several immunoSEQ 96-well plates, and each plate served as one replicate. For sorted subsets, roughly 190 ng of genomic DNA, equivalent to 25,000 to 35,000 T cell genomes, went into each replicate PCR. Purified libraries were quantified with a Qubit 3.0 fluorometer, sized on a Bioanalyzer 2100, and re-quantified with the KAPA Library Quantification kit. Each immunoSEQ 96-well plate was sequenced on its own single-read 150-cycle Illumina NextSeq 550 flow cell. In the original analysis: Because the immunoSEQ output held only junctional sequences and lacked quality scores, the filtering could not match the filtering applied to full-length reads. To assign V/J genes and CDR3, sequences were annotated against IMGT germline references using PyIR, a Python wrapper for IgBLAST v1.9. Reads with weak V/J assignments (E-value above 1e-6), missing CDR3, stop codons, out-of-frame junctions, or ambiguous translated residues were removed. V3J clonotypes were defined by identical inferred V gene, J gene, and CDR3 amino acid sequence. Percentage overlap between repertoires was computed as shared unique clonotypes divided by the size of the smaller repertoire. RTK rarefaction, the Chao1 estimator, and Recon v2.1 estimates of unobserved clonotypes were used to assess repertoire richness. Generation probabilities were computed with OLGA for all TCRbeta clonotypes obtained by the gDNA method from four donors. The immuneACCESS repertoire file appears here via TCRdb, limited to in-frame rearrangements. These files lack a portion of the clones; in checked studies, under half of the deficit traces to unresolved V genes, and the cause of the others is not known. The V and J calls and clone size come from that table; D and trimming were worked out from the DNA. For this sample the table gives hundreds of thousands of clones, of which approximately 96% were detected only once. Less than 0.12% of the sample is held by the ten biggest clonotypes.

The material sequenced was naive CD8+ T cells sorted from blood. The cell subset or site label of this sample denotes: CD45RA+CCR7+. Recombination connected TRBV27 to TRBJ2-1; no D segment can be confidently identified. This receptor was identified in a woman in her thirties in good health. The DNA sequence reads TGTGCCAGCCGGACCCCCAGCTCCTACAATGAGCAGTTCTTC. Translation gives CASRTPSSYNEQFF.